This T cell receptor (beta chain) was recovered during a study of T cells after posttransplantation cyclophosphamide. Study outcomes and limitations: TRB overlap between skin or GI tissue T cells and blood was limited. Recipient CMV seropositivity and CMV reactivation strongly tracked TRB clonality. Donor-recipient repertoire similarity was low at 1-2 months, rising over year one.

The data were produced by immunoSEQ multiplex PCR, yet TCRdb's version contains in-frame clones alone and is incomplete. Here the sample spans 10,000 to 12,000 clones, approximately 89% being singletons. Busulfan-fludarabine conditioning, marrow transplant, and cyclophosphamide on days +3 and +4 were administered. This clone was seen a single time. The antigen is not known. The CDR3 loop spans 15 amino acids. Germline V lookup: CDR1 MNHNY, CDR2 SVGAGI (reference sequence). The ends were cut back, 9 bases at V and 2 bases at J, with 17 bases in the middle. Sequenced material: CD4+ T cells sorted from PBMCs, taken after allogeneic stem cell transplant with posttransplant cyclophosphamide. V usage is TRBV6-6 and J usage is TRBJ1-5; a possible D gene is TRBD1 (6 bases). The sequence was obtained from a male patient aged 30 to 40 who received an allogeneic stem cell transplant from a related donor, was CMV-positive, and had acute GVHD only. Some T cells may be provided by the graft donor. CDR3 residues: CASIPQGPRNQPQHF. Written as DNA, the CDR3 is TGTGCCAGTATACCCCAGGGGCCGCGCAATCAGCCCCAGCATTTT.